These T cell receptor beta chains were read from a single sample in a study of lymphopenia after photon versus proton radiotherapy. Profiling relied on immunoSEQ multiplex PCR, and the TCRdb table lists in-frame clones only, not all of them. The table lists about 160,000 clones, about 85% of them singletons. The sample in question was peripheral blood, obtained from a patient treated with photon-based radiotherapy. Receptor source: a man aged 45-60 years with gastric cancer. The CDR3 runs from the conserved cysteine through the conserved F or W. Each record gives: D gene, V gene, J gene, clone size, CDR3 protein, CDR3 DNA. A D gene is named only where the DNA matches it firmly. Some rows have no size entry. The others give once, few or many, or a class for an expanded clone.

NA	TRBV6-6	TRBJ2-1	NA	CASSPHTGRANEQFF	TGTGCCAGCAGCCCCCACACAGGGAGAGCGAATGAGCAGTTCTTC
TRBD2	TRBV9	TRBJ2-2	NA	CASSVSSGRVTGELFF	TGTGCCAGCAGCGTATCTAGCGGGAGGGTAACCGGGGAGCTGTTTTTT
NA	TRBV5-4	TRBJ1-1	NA	CASSLAEAGNTEAFF	TGTGCCAGCAGCTTGGCAGAGGCGGGAAACACTGAAGCTTTCTTT
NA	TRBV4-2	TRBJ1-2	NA	CASSMGGRYGYTF	TGTGCCAGCAGCATGGGGGGTCGCTATGGCTACACCTTC
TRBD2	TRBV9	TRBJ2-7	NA	CASSPRTSGRAGWDEQYF	TGTGCCAGCAGCCCCCGGACTAGCGGGAGGGCCGGGTGGGACGAGCAGTACTTC
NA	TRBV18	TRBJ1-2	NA	CASSPSRGGKYGYTF	TGTGCCAGCTCCCCTTCACGTGGGGGGAAATATGGCTACACCTTC
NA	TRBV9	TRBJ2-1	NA	CASSGDTSSFYNEQFF	TGTGCCAGCAGCGGGGACACCTCTTCGTTTTACAATGAGCAGTTCTTC
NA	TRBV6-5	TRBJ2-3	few	CASSFGIRGADTQYF	TGTGCCAGCAGTTTCGGGATTCGGGGCGCAGATACGCAGTATTTT
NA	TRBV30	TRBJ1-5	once	CAWNRGENQPQHF	TGTGCCTGGAACCGGGGGGAAAATCAGCCCCAGCATTTT
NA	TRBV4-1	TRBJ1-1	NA	CAVAGSNTEAFF	TGCGCTGTCGCAGGGTCGAACACTGAAGCTTTCTTT
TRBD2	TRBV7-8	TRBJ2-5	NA	CASSLSGLAGVAGETQYF	TGTGCCAGCAGCTTATCGGGACTAGCGGGAGTTGCAGGAGAGACCCAGTACTTC
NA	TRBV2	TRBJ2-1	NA	CASTRLADYNEQFF	TGTGCCAGCACCCGACTGGCGGACTACAATGAGCAGTTCTTC
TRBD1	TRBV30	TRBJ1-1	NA	CAWSLVGTGSTEAFF	TGTGCCTGGAGCTTAGTAGGGACAGGGTCCACTGAAGCTTTCTTT
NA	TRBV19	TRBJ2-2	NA	CASRNTGELFF	TGTGCCAGTAGGAACACCGGGGAGCTGTTTTTT
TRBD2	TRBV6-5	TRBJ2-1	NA	CASSYLLAGVDNEQFF	TGTGCCAGCAGTTACCTTCTAGCGGGAGTGGACAATGAGCAGTTCTTC
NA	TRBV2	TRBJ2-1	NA	CASSDGTPGGNEQFF	TGTGCCAGCAGTGACGGGACGCCCGGGGGCAATGAGCAGTTCTTC
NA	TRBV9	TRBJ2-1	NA	CASSVAGTLYNEQFF	TGTGCCAGCAGCGTAGCTGGTACCCTATACAATGAGCAGTTCTTC
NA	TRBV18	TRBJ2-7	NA	CASSPGPGAYEQYF	TGTGCCAGCTCACCAGGGCCGGGGGCCTACGAGCAGTACTTC
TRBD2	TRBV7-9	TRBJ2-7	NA	CASSSTAGGYEQYF	TGTGCCAGCAGTTCCACAGCGGGAGGATACGAGCAGTACTTC
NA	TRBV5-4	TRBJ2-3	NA	CASKRAPSTDTQYF	TGTGCCTCCAAAAGGGCGCCGAGCACAGATACGCAGTATTTT
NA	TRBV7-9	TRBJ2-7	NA	CASSLGTRGHYEQYF	TGTGCCAGCAGCTTGGGTACGCGGGGACACTACGAGCAGTACTTC
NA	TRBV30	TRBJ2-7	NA	CAWASGLNYEQYF	TGTGCCTGGGCTTCGGGGCTGAACTACGAGCAGTACTTC
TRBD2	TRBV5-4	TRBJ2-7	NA	CASSPRLAGGLSYEQYF	TGTGCCAGCAGCCCCCGACTAGCGGGAGGTTTGTCCTACGAGCAGTACTTC
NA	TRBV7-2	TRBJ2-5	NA	CASSPRGVAETQYF	TGTGCCAGCAGCCCAAGGGGGGTAGCAGAGACCCAGTACTTC
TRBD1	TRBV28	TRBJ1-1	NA	CASSPSLGQGNEAFF	TGTGCCAGCAGTCCGTCCCTCGGACAGGGGAATGAAGCTTTCTTT
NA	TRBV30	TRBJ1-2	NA	CAWSITRQEKSGYTF	TGTGCCTGGAGCATCACCCGACAGGAGAAAAGTGGCTACACCTTC
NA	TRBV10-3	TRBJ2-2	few	CAISESKSPGELFF	TGTGCCATCAGTGAGTCGAAATCTCCTGGGGAGCTGTTTTTT
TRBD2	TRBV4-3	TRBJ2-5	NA	CASSQEWERREGLVEETQYF	TGCGCCAGCAGCCAAGAATGGGAGCGGCGGGAGGGCCTGGTCGAAGAGACCCAGTACTTC
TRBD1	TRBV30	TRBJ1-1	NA	CAWKDRVATEAFF	TGTGCCTGGAAAGACAGGGTTGCGACTGAAGCTTTCTTT
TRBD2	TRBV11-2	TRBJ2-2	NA	CASRPRLAGALPGELFF	TGTGCCAGCAGACCTAGACTAGCGGGAGCTCTGCCCGGGGAGCTGTTTTTT
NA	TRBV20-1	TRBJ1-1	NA	CSASTNTEAFF	TGCAGTGCTAGTACCAACACTGAAGCTTTCTTT
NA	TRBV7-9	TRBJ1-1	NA	CASSLDSLEAFF	TGTGCCAGCAGCTTAGACAGTCTTGAAGCTTTCTTT
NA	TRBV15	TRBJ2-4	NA	CATSRVGARDIQYF	TGTGCCACCAGCAGAGTAGGGGCCAGGGACATTCAGTACTTC
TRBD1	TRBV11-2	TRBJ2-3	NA	CASSRDRGDTQYF	TGTGCCAGCAGCCGGGACAGGGGAGATACGCAGTATTTT
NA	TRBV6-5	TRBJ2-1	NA	CASSYSGQNSYNEQFF	TGTGCCAGCAGTTACTCGGGGCAGAACTCCTACAATGAGCAGTTCTTC
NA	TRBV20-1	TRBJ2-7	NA	CSARHSGEQYF	TGCAGTGCTAGACATTCGGGCGAGCAGTACTTC
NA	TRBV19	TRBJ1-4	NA	CASSIRGAGGEKLFF	TGTGCCAGTAGTATACGCGGCGCGGGGGGCGAAAAACTGTTTTTT
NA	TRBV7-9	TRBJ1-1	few	CASSRQDPRAEAFF	TGTGCCAGCAGCCGTCAGGACCCAAGGGCTGAAGCTTTCTTT
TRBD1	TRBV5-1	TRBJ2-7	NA	CASSPGRTGASYEQYF	TGCGCCAGCAGCCCGGGACGGACAGGGGCCTCCTACGAGCAGTACTTC
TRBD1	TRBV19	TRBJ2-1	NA	CASSRPGQGGHNEQFF	TGTGCCAGTAGCCGCCCCGGACAGGGGGGCCACAATGAGCAGTTCTTC
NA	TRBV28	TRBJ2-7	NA	CASSLPGVREQYF	TGTGCCAGCAGTTTGCCAGGTGTACGGGAGCAGTACTTC
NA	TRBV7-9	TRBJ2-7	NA	CASSVGTAGLLAYEQYF	TGTGCCAGCAGCGTAGGGACAGCGGGACTCCTAGCCTACGAGCAGTACTTC
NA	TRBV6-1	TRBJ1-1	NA	CASSYGGNTEAFF	TGTGCCAGCTCCTACGGCGGGAACACTGAAGCTTTCTTT
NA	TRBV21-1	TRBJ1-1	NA	CASSNPKIKGTEAFF	TGTGCCAGCAGCAATCCAAAAATTAAGGGTACTGAAGCTTTCTTT
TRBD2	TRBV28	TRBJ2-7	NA	CASIPLGLAVMGYEQYF	TGTGCCAGCATCCCCCTGGGTCTAGCGGTAATGGGCTACGAGCAGTACTTC
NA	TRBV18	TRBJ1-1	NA	CASSPRGGTEAFF	TGTGCCAGCTCACCGCGGGGAGGGACTGAAGCTTTCTTT
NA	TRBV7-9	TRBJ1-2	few	CASSFGQNYGYTF	TGTGCCAGCAGCTTCGGACAGAACTATGGCTACACCTTC
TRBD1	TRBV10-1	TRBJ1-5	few	CASGQGDQPQHF	TGCGCCAGCGGACAGGGCGATCAGCCCCAGCATTTT
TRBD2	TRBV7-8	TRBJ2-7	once	CASSFTSSSGNYEQYF	TGTGCCAGCAGCTTCACCAGCTCTAGCGGGAACTACGAGCAGTACTTC
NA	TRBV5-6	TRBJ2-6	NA	CASSAKPSGANVLTF	TGTGCCAGCAGCGCGAAGCCATCTGGGGCCAACGTCCTGACTTTC
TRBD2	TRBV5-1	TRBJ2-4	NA	CASSLALAGQNIQYF	TGCGCCAGCAGCTTGGCCCTAGCGGGACAAAACATTCAGTACTTC
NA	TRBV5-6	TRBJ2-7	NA	CASSLGGGASYEQYF	TGTGCCAGCAGCTTGGGCGGTGGGGCCTCCTACGAGCAGTACTTC
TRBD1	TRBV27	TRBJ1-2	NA	CASSPLDRAANYGYTF	TGTGCCAGCAGTCCTTTAGACAGGGCAGCTAACTATGGCTACACCTTC
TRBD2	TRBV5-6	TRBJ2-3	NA	CASSLGLAGTDTQYF	TGTGCCAGCAGCTTGGGACTAGCGGGCACAGATACGCAGTATTTT
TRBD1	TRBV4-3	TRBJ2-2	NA	CASSQDPGTGYDGELFF	TGCGCCAGCAGCCAAGATCCCGGGACAGGGTATGACGGGGAGCTGTTTTTT